The clone carrying this T cell receptor beta chain was counted a single time. Antigen specificity is unknown. The entry originates in a study of STAT3 mutations in large granular lymphocyte leukemia. Study observations and caveats: Every T-LGLL patient had at least one immunodominant TCRbeta clonotype.

Using immunoSEQ multiplex PCR, the repertoire was profiled, and TCRdb retains in-frame clones only, with some absent. This sample has about 5,500 clones, with about 93% found just once. Trimming took 5 bases from V and 0 from J, leaving 17 bases between them. The CDR3 has 17 amino acids. CDR1 MGHRA and CDR2 YSYEKL come from the germline V gene. The clonotype originates from a man aged 55 to 70 with T-cell large granular lymphocyte leukemia. Some clones in this sample may be carry-over from other donors' samples. The chain combines TRBV4-1 with TRBJ1-3, with a weak D call TRBD1 (5 bases). Sequencing input: peripheral blood mononuclear cells. This CDR3 reads CASSGVGALSSGNTIYF. As DNA, the CDR3 is TGCGCCAGCAGCGGAGTAGGGGCCCTCTCCTCTGGAAACACCATATATTTT.